A single sample gave rise to the 8 T cell receptor beta chains below, sequenced in a study of T-cell reconstitution after alpha-beta-depleted transplantation in children. The library targeted TCRbeta and was prepared with unique molecular identifiers. TCRdb recomputed calls from the PCR reads with MiXCR, one row per CDR3 protein. The sample holds 450,000 to 500,000 distinct CDR3 sequences; roughly an eighth are singletons and the top ten take around 5.6%. Sequencing used PBMCs from the stem cell graft donor, obtained from the stem cell graft. These receptors originate from a human donor who donated a stem cell graft to a child with combined immunodeficiency.

The rearrangement uses TRBV24-1 and TRBJ2-3, with TRBD2 matching 10 bases. Germline CDR1 is KGHDR and CDR2 is SFDVKD. The trim removed 0 bases at V and 2 bases at J, leaving 7 bases unmatched. The CDR3 has 18 residues. The DNA for the CDR3 is TGTGCCACCAGTGATTTGGCGGGGACTAGCGAGGACACAGATACGCAGTATTTT. Protein: CATSDLAGTSEDTDTQYF.

This clonotype turned up a few times. This chain links TRBV9 with TRBJ2-7; D might be TRBD2 (5 bases). Germline V gene sequence: CDR1 SGDLS, CDR2 YYNGEE. The V and J ends lost 3 bases and 6 bases respectively, with 19 bases between them. The CDR3 is made up of 15 amino acids. The CDR3, as DNA: TGTGCCAGCAGCGCCCAACGGGGAGCCAGGAGCGAGCAGTACTTC. Its translation is CASSAQRGARSEQYF. Supplemented by reference TRBV9 and TRBJ2-7, the full variable domain reads DSGVTQTPKHLITATGQRVTLRCSPRSGDLSVYWYQQSLDQGLQFLIQYYNGEERAKGNILERFSAQQFPDLHSELNLSSLELGDSALYFCASSAQRGARSEQYFGPGTRLTVT.

This clonotype has a count of ten or more. This chain connects TRBV4-3 to TRBJ2-1, with 7 positions matching TRBD2. Germline CDR1 reads LGHNA; CDR2 reads YSLEER. V shed 1 base and J 5 bases; nucleotides not matched to a gene: 5. The CDR3 is 15 amino acids. The CDR3 sequence: CASSQVDGGNNEQFF. The CDR3 nucleotides are TGCGCCAGCAGCCAAGTAGACGGGGGGAACAATGAGCAGTTCTTC.

The table lists this clonotype with many counts. The chain combines TRBV30 with TRBJ2-3, with no clear D. Germline V gene data show CDR1 as GTSNPN and CDR2 as SVGIG (reference sequence). Trimming left V 4 bases short and J 4 bases short, with 18 bases between. CDR3 length equals 15 residues. Here the CDR3 reads CAWTLSWSEADTQYF. CDR3 bases: TGTGCCTGGACCCTCAGTTGGTCAGAGGCAGATACGCAGTATTTT.

This clonotype has only a few counts. The chain joins TRBV12-3 or TRBV12-4 to TRBJ2-1, with TRBD2 matching over 11 bases. Losses at the gene ends were 6 bases for V and 1 base for J; bases not matched to a gene: 8. The CDR3 extends over 17 amino acids. The DNA of the CDR3 is TGTGCCAGCAGGCGACTAGCGGGGTATGGGTCCTACAATGAGCAGTTCTTC. Protein: CASRRLAGYGSYNEQFF.

This sequence joins TRBV9 and TRBJ2-3, with D perhaps matching TRBD1 (5 bases). This CDR3 comprises 17 residues. Germline loops: CDR1 SGDLS, CDR2 YYNGEE. Trimming shortened V by 3 bases and J by 4 bases, and 21 bases separated the two germline ends. CDR3 amino acids: CASSGKQANHPPDTQYF. The CDR3 DNA reads TGTGCCAGCAGCGGTAAACAGGCAAATCATCCCCCAGATACGCAGTATTTT.

The genes are TRBV12-3 or TRBV12-4 and TRBJ2-5; maybe TRBD1 (6 bases). The CDR3 is 15 residues long. The V gene lost 5 bases and the J gene lost 5 bases, with 18 bases spanning the gap. CDR3 bases: TGTGCCAGCAGTCCCAGGGGCGCGAATCTGGAGACCCAGTACTTC. Translated, it gives CASSPRGANLETQYF.

The sample holds a few counts of this clonotype. The V gene is TRBV10-3, the J gene TRBJ1-2; D not certain. The CDR3 is 14 residues long. Trimming removed 2 bases at V and 5 bases at J, with 12 bases between. Germline CDR1 ENHRY, CDR2 SYGVKD. The CDR3: CAISEREGSYGYTF. The CDR3 nucleotides read TGTGCCATCAGTGAGCGTGAGGGTTCTTATGGCTACACCTTC.